Below, 3 T cell receptor beta chains from the same sample are listed, as sequenced in a study of regulatory T cells in long-lasting Graves disease. Sample time point: newly diagnosed GD, antithyroid drugs for less than 3 months. After RNA was extracted from PBMCs, the TCR library was made from it. Library construction for TCR beta used iRepertoire HTBI primers and Arm-PCR of CDR3 regions. TCRdb itself ran the multiplex PCR reads through MiXCR, one entry per CDR3 protein. Among approximately 470,000 distinct CDR3 sequences listed, about 16% were seen once. Separately, the same data were catalogued under a study of T cells in Graves' hyperthyroidism and ophthalmopathy.

Sequenced here: peripheral blood mononuclear cells (PBMCs), sampled at new diagnosis, from a patient treated with antithyroid drugs. These receptors were obtained from a man aged 35 to 55 with Graves disease.

This clonotype was found many times. The genes are TRBV24-1 and TRBJ2-1; D is undetermined. There are 13 residues in the CDR3. Germline CDR1 reads KGHDR; CDR2 reads SFDVKD. Trimming left V 3 bases short and J 5 bases short, with 7 bases between. Written as DNA, the CDR3 is TGTGCCACCAGTGATCCCCCGAACAATGAGCAGTTCTTC. The encoded protein is CATSDPPNNEQFF.

This clonotype was detected only a few times. This chain connects TRBV11-2 to TRBJ2-7, with a tentative D call TRBD1 (6 bases). Germline V gene lookup returns CDR1 SGHAT and CDR2 FQNNGV. The CDR3 loop spans 13 amino acids. V dropped 3 bases and J dropped 3 bases, with 9 bases sitting between them. CDR3 nucleotide sequence: TGTGCCAGCAGCTTCAACAGGGTCTACGAGCAGTACTTC. It encodes CASSFNRVYEQYF.

Details on this clonotype: No conserved phenylalanine or tryptophan ends this CDR3, so it is likely a read error. This sequence joins TRBV12-3 or TRBV12-4 and TRBJ2-6; D might be TRBD2 (6 bases). The CDR3 runs to 16 residues. V was trimmed by 5 bases and J by 0 bases, leaving 11 bases between them. The CDR3 is CASSSGLLSGANVLTS. The CDR3 DNA follows: TGTGCCAGCAGTAGCGGGCTGCTCTCTGGGGCCAACGTCCTGACTTCC.